A selection of T cell receptor beta chains follows, all from one sample in a study of T cells after yellow fever vaccination. A single record per CDR3 protein comes from TCRdb applying MiXCR to the 5' RACE reads. Of approximately 34,000 distinct CDR3 sequences in the sample, approximately 6.6% were seen once. This material consisted of PBMCs, either bulk or a sorted T-cell subset (CD4+, CD8+, memory, or dextramer-sorted; not recorded which), taken on the day of the first yellow fever vaccination. The receptor set was obtained from a man between 18 and 29 years old who received the YFV17D yellow fever vaccine. CDR3s include the opening cysteine and the closing phenylalanine or tryptophan. D genes are given only for firm matches. Clone size is shown for a subset of rows, as once, few, many or a class of expanded clone.

clone_size	v_call	j_call	d_call	cdr3_nt	cdr3_aa
many	TRBV4-1	TRBJ2-7	.	TGCGCCAGCAGCCAAGAAGCGAGCTTCAGCTACGAGCAGTACTTC	CASSQEASFSYEQYF
many	TRBV7-2	TRBJ1-2	.	TGTGCCAGCAGCTTAGGTCTCAGTCCGTCTTCATGGGGCTACACCTTC	CASSLGLSPSSWGYTF
.	TRBV5-1	TRBJ2-5	.	TGCGCCAGCTGGAGGGGGTCCCGGAAGACCCAGTACTTC	CASWRGSRKTQYF
many	TRBV20-1	TRBJ1-5	.	TGCAGTGCTAGAGATGACCGCGGCGGCAATCAGCCCCAGCATTTT	CSARDDRGGNQPQHF
many	TRBV7-9	TRBJ2-1	TRBD2	TGTGCCAGCAGCTTTGGAACTAGCGGGGACGAGCAGTTCTTC	CASSFGTSGDEQFF
many	TRBV28	TRBJ2-5	TRBD2	TGTGCCAGCAGTTTAGCGGGGGGGCAAGAGACCCAGTACTTC	CASSLAGGQETQYF
.	TRBV5-1	TRBJ1-1	TRBD1	TGCGCCAGCAGCCTTAACGGATCGCCGAGGGACAGGGCGCACCCCACTGAAGCTTTCTTT	CASSLNGSPRDRAHPTEAFF
few	TRBV12-3/TRBV12-4	TRBJ2-1	TRBD2	TGTGCCAGCAGTCCCACGGGACTAGCGGGGGGGTACTACAATGAGCAGTTCTTC	CASSPTGLAGGYYNEQFF
many	TRBV5-1	TRBJ2-5	.	TGCGCCAGCAGCTCAAACTTCCAGACCCAGTACTTC	CASSSNFQTQYF
many	TRBV24-1	TRBJ1-5	.	TGTGCCACCAGTGATACTGCCAGCAATCAGCCCCAGCATTTT	CATSDTASNQPQHF
.	TRBV27	TRBJ1-4	.	TGTGCCAGCAGTCGAGGCTCTAATGAAAAACTGTTTTTT	CASSRGSNEKLFF
many	TRBV12-3/TRBV12-4	TRBJ2-2	.	TGTGCCAGCAAAGAGTCCGGGGGAACCAACACCGGCGAGCTGTTTTTT	CASKESGGTNTGELFF
few	TRBV20-1	TRBJ2-7	.	TGCAGTGCTAGTTTGGCAGGGGCGGACTACGAGCAGTACTTC	CSASLAGADYEQYF
many	TRBV3-1	TRBJ2-5	TRBD1	TGTGCCAGCAGCGACGACAGGGTAGAGACCCAGTACTTC	CASSDDRVETQYF
many	TRBV27	TRBJ2-2	.	TGTGCCAGCAGTTTGGAGAGACCGACCGTGCTGGGGCACACCGGGGAGCTGTTTTTT	CASSLERPTVLGHTGELFF
many	TRBV20-1	TRBJ1-2	.	TGCAGTGCTAGAGATGGAGGGCAGGCTAACTATGGCTACACCTTC	CSARDGGQANYGYTF
.	TRBV7-8	TRBJ2-5	.	TGTGCCAGCAGCTCCAGACTGAAAGAGACCCAGTACTTC	CASSSRLKETQYF
.	TRBV12-3/TRBV12-4	TRBJ1-5	.	TGTGCCAGCAGTTTAAAGGGATATAGCAATCAGCCCCAGCATTTT	CASSLKGYSNQPQHF
many	TRBV7-6	TRBJ2-3	TRBD2	TGTGCCAGCAGTTCCCGGGGGGGGCACGGAGATACGCAGTATTTT	CASSSRGGHGDTQYF
many	TRBV7-9	TRBJ2-3	TRBD2	TGTGCCAGCAGCCCCCCGATAGCGGGGGGCACAGATACGCAGTATTTT	CASSPPIAGGTDTQYF
many	TRBV9	TRBJ1-1	.	TGTGCCAGCAGCGTCGGTCGAGTCACTGAAGCTTTCTTT	CASSVGRVTEAFF
few	TRBV2	TRBJ2-5	.	TGTGCCACTCATGGGGCTAGTCAAGAGACCCAGTACTTC	CATHGASQETQYF
many	TRBV7-2	TRBJ2-3	.	TGTGCCAGCAGCATACCTACTAGTGACACAGATACGCAGTATTTT	CASSIPTSDTDTQYF
many	TRBV20-1	TRBJ1-6	.	TGCAGTGCTAGAGGCCACAGGGAGAATTCACCCCTCCACTTT	CSARGHRENSPLHF
many	TRBV2	TRBJ2-7	.	TGTGCCAGCAGTAGATCCCGCCAGGCCGGGTGGTTGGAGCAGTACTTC	CASSRSRQAGWLEQYF
many	TRBV10-3	TRBJ2-1	.	TGTGCCATCCGAGAGGGGGGGGAGAATGAGCAGTTCTTC	CAIREGGENEQFF
many	TRBV29-1	TRBJ2-2	.	TGCAGCGTTGAGTGGGGCAGGGGGGCCCCCGGGGAGCTGTTTTTT	CSVEWGRGAPGELFF
medium-sized	TRBV10-3	TRBJ1-6	.	TGTGCCATCAGTGACCCGACAGCTACCCTAATTCCCAATTCGGCCCTCCACTTT	CAISDPTATLIPNSALHF
few	TRBV4-3	TRBJ2-7	TRBD1	TGCGCCAGCAGCCAAGCCCCGGGACAGGGCTCCTACGAGCAGTACTTC	CASSQAPGQGSYEQYF
many	TRBV19	TRBJ1-6	.	TGTGCCAGTAGCCCGGGGCGTCTAGCGGGGTCACCCCTCCACTTT	CASSPGRLAGSPLHF
.	TRBV7-3	TRBJ2-1	.	TGTGCCAGCAGCTTAAGGCCCCGACAGGGCGGGGGGTACAATGAGCAGTTCTTC	CASSLRPRQGGGYNEQFF
.	TRBV30	TRBJ1-1	.	TGTGCCTGGAGGCGCTCCGGGACTGGGAGCACTGAAGCTTTCTTT	CAWRRSGTGSTEAFF
many	TRBV20-1	TRBJ2-1	.	TGCAGTGCTAGAGGGTGGGGCAATGAGCAGTTCTTC	CSARGWGNEQFF
many	TRBV19	TRBJ2-5	TRBD2	TGTGCCAGTAAGGACTTCCTAGCGGACCAAGAGACCCAGTACTTC	CASKDFLADQETQYF
many	TRBV7-9	TRBJ2-1	.	TGTGCCAGCAGCCTTTCAGGGGGGGTGGATGAGCAGTTCTTC	CASSLSGGVDEQFF
many	TRBV27	TRBJ2-3	TRBD2	TGTGCCAGCAGTTTATCCTTAGCGGGGCACACAGATACGCAGTATTTT	CASSLSLAGHTDTQYF
many	TRBV7-2	TRBJ1-4	.	TGTGCCAGCAGCTTAAACAGGGCAACTAATGAAAAACTGTTTTTT	CASSLNRATNEKLFF
.	TRBV20-1	TRBJ1-1	TRBD1	TGCAGTGCTCTCTACCGACAGGGCGGGACTGAAGCTTTCTTT	CSALYRQGGTEAFF
many	TRBV7-2	TRBJ2-3	TRBD2	TGTGCCAGCAGCTTTTCAGCGGGAATTGAGCGTCGGGATACGCAGTATTTT	CASSFSAGIERRDTQYF
many	TRBV12-3/TRBV12-4	TRBJ2-3	.	TGTGCCAGCAGTTTTGGTGCGGGACAGTCAGATACGCAGTATTTT	CASSFGAGQSDTQYF
many	TRBV21-1	TRBJ1-1	.	TGTGCCAGCAGGGGGGATAGGGCGGATACTGAAGCTTTCTTT	CASRGDRADTEAFF